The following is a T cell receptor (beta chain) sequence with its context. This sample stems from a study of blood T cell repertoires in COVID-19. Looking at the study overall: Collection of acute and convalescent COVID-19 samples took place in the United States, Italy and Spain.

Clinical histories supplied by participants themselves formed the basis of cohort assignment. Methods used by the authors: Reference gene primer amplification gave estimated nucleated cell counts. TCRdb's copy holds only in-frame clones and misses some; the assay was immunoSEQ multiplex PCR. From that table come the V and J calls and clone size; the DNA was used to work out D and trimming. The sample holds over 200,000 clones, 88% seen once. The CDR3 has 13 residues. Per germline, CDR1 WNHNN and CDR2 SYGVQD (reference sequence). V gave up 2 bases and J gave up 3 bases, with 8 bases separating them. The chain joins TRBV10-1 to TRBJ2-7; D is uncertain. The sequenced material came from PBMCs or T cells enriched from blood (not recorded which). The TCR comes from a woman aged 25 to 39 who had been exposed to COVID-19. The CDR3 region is CASSEAISYEQYF. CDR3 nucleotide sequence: TGCGCCAGCAGTGAGGCCATTAGCTACGAGCAGTACTTC.